The rows below give T cell receptor beta chains drawn from one sample of a study of blood T cell repertoires in COVID-19. Assay used: immunoSEQ multiplex PCR; TCRdb lists only in-frame clones, some missing. This sample has some 420,000 clones, with 85% to 90% found just once. The sequencing sample was made of PBMCs or T cells enriched from blood (not recorded which). All receptors derive from a young man who had recovered from COVID-19. The CDR3 runs from the conserved cysteine through the conserved F or W. Fields, in order: clone size, V gene, D gene, J gene, CDR3 DNA, CDR3 protein. A D gene is named only where the DNA matches it firmly. Not all rows give a size; the values are once, few, many and, for expanded clones, a class.

clone size: .
V gene: TRBV6-5
D gene: TRBD2
J gene: TRBJ2-7
CDR3 DNA: TGTGCCAGCAGTTACGGGGGGGGTCACATCTCCTACGAGCAGTACTTC
CDR3 protein: CASSYGGGHISYEQYF

clone size: .
V gene: TRBV4-1
D gene: .
J gene: TRBJ1-2
CDR3 DNA: TGCGCCAGCAGCCAAGATGGGGGGGAACTTGGCTACACCTTC
CDR3 protein: CASSQDGGELGYTF

clone size: .
V gene: TRBV5-1
D gene: TRBD2
J gene: TRBJ2-2
CDR3 DNA: TGCGCCAGCAGCCCCGGACTAGGTCCCACCGGGGAGCTGTTTTTT
CDR3 protein: CASSPGLGPTGELFF

clone size: .
V gene: TRBV7-2
D gene: .
J gene: TRBJ1-1
CDR3 DNA: TGTGCCAGCAGCTTAGGGGGGGGGTACACTGAAGCTTTCTTT
CDR3 protein: CASSLGGGYTEAFF

clone size: .
V gene: TRBV18
D gene: .
J gene: TRBJ1-4
CDR3 DNA: TGTGCCAGCTCACCACAACGGCGGGATCGGGAAAAACTGTTTTTT
CDR3 protein: CASSPQRRDREKLFF

clone size: .
V gene: TRBV5-5
D gene: TRBD2
J gene: TRBJ2-3
CDR3 DNA: TGTGCCAGCAGCTTGGCCTTTGCGGGAGGTGCAGATACGCAGTATTTT
CDR3 protein: CASSLAFAGGADTQYF

clone size: .
V gene: TRBV15
D gene: .
J gene: TRBJ1-5
CDR3 DNA: TGTGCCACCAGCAGAGATGGAGCCGGCAATCAGCCCCAGCATTTT
CDR3 protein: CATSRDGAGNQPQHF

clone size: .
V gene: TRBV11-2
D gene: .
J gene: TRBJ2-7
CDR3 DNA: TGTGCCAGCAGCTTAGTTGGGGGCCGGGAGCAGTACTTC
CDR3 protein: CASSLVGGREQYF

clone size: .
V gene: TRBV28
D gene: .
J gene: TRBJ2-7
CDR3 DNA: TGTGCCAGCAGTAGCAGTGGAGATCTGTCCTACGAGCAGTACTTC
CDR3 protein: CASSSSGDLSYEQYF

clone size: .
V gene: TRBV14
D gene: .
J gene: TRBJ1-1
CDR3 DNA: TGTGCCAGCAGCCTGGGCAGGGTGACGAACACTGAAGCTTTCTTT
CDR3 protein: CASSLGRVTNTEAFF

clone size: .
V gene: TRBV10-3
D gene: .
J gene: TRBJ2-1
CDR3 DNA: TGTGCCGTACAGGGTTTAACTTCTTTGGAGCAGTTCTTC
CDR3 protein: CAVQGLTSLEQFF

clone size: .
V gene: TRBV5-1
D gene: TRBD2
J gene: TRBJ2-5
CDR3 DNA: TGCGCCAGCAGCGGGACTAGCGGGGGCAACCAAGAGACCCAGTACTTC
CDR3 protein: CASSGTSGGNQETQYF

clone size: .
V gene: TRBV12-3/TRBV12-4
D gene: .
J gene: TRBJ1-1
CDR3 DNA: TGTGCCAGCAGAACCGGGGTCCGGGAAGCTTTCTTT
CDR3 protein: CASRTGVREAFF

clone size: once
V gene: TRBV7-9
D gene: .
J gene: TRBJ2-1
CDR3 DNA: TGTGCCAGCAGCCGAGGGTTCTTC
CDR3 protein: CASSRGFF